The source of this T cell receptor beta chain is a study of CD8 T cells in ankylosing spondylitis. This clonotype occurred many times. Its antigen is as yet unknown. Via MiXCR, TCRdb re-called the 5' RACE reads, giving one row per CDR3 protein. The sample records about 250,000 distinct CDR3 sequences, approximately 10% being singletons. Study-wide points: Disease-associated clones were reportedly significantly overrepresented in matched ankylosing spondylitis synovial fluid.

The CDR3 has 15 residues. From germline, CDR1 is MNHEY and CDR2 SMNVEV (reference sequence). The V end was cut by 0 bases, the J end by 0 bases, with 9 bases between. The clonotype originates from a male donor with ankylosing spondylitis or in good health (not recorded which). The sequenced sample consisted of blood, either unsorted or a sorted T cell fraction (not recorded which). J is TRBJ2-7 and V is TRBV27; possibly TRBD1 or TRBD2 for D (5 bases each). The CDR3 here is CASSLSRDGSYEQYF. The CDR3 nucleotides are TGTGCCAGCAGTTTATCGAGGGACGGCTCCTACGAGCAGTACTTC.